The next 19 T cell receptor beta chains were all read from a single sample in a study of blood T cell repertoires in COVID-19. Produced via immunoSEQ multiplex PCR; TCRdb's table is partial and in-frame only. The sample holds over 200,000 clones, over 70% seen once. Sample: PBMCs or T cells enriched from blood (not recorded which). The origin of the receptors is a woman in her 30s who had been exposed to COVID-19.

This chain joins TRBV10-3 and TRBJ1-1; no firm D call. This CDR3 comprises 14 residues. Trimming left V 2 bases short and J 2 bases short, with 9 bases between. Per the germline V gene, CDR1 is ENHRY and CDR2 is SYGVKD. This CDR3 reads CAISEATLNTEAFF. In DNA, the CDR3 is TGTGCCATCAGTGAGGCCACTCTAAACACTGAAGCTTTCTTT.

The chain employs TRBV2 and TRBJ1-4, with TRBD1 matching 9 bases. The ends lost 8 bases at V and 4 bases at J; junction bases unmatched: 14. The CDR3 extends over 17 amino acids. CDR1 SNHLY and CDR2 FYNNEI come from the germline V gene. CDR3 sequence: CASHRDRVASSNEKLFF. The CDR3 coding sequence is TGTGCCAGCCACCGGGACAGGGTAGCCTCAAGTAATGAAAAACTGTTTTTT.

This clone appeared once. The chain links TRBV19 to TRBJ1-6; possibly TRBD1 for D (5 bases). Germline CDR1 reads LNHDA; CDR2 reads SQIVND (reference sequence). The length of the CDR3 is 14 residues. The ends were cut back, 6 bases at V and 9 bases at J, with 15 bases in the middle. CDR3 residues: CASSDRRRASPLHF. In DNA, the CDR3 is TGTGCCAGTAGCGACAGACGAAGGGCTTCACCCCTCCACTTT.

This chain links TRBV5-4 with TRBJ2-2; D might be TRBD2 (7 bases). Germline values: CDR1 SGHNT, CDR2 YYREEE (reference sequence). CDR3 size: 15 residues. V was shortened by 3 bases and J by 4 bases, with 13 bases between the two germline ends. This chain's CDR3 is CASSWGGPFTGELFF. The CDR3 coding sequence is TGTGCCAGCAGCTGGGGGGGGCCGTTCACCGGGGAGCTGTTTTTT.

The chain joins TRBV11-2 to TRBJ1-2; D is perhaps TRBD1 (6 bases). Germline V gene lookup returns CDR1 SGHAT and CDR2 FQNNGV. The CDR3 is made up of 15 amino acids. V lost 2 bases to trimming and J lost 4 bases, with 14 bases between them. CDR3 coding DNA: TGTGCCAGCAGCTTATCCCAGGGGTATGGCTATGGCTACACCTTC. Translation: CASSLSQGYGYGYTF. Full variable domain (rest looked up from reference TRBV11-2 and TRBJ1-2): EAGVAQSPRYKIIEKRQSVAFWCNPISGHATLYWYQQILGQGPKLLIQFQNNGVVDDSQLPKDRFSAERLKGVDSTLKIQPAKLEDSAVYLCASSLSQGYGYGYTFGSGTRLTVV.

The V gene is TRBV10-3, the J gene TRBJ2-1, with D uncertain. Trimming took 6 bases from V and 0 from J, leaving 12 bases between them. There are 15 residues in the CDR3. The germline gives CDR1 ENHRY, CDR2 SYGVKD. CDR3: CAIRVSSGSYNEQFF. The DNA for the CDR3 is TGTGCCATCAGGGTCAGTTCGGGCTCCTACAATGAGCAGTTCTTC.

This sequence joins TRBV28 and TRBJ1-2, with D tentatively TRBD1 (6 bases). Germline lookup yields CDR1 MDHEN and CDR2 SYDVKM. The CDR3 has 16 residues. V lost 6 bases, J lost 0 bases, and 17 bases lay in between. Here the CDR3 reads CASSDPGHTPNYGYTF. DNA for the CDR3: TGTGCCAGCAGCGATCCGGGACACACCCCTAACTATGGCTACACCTTC.

The J gene is TRBJ2-2, the V gene TRBV5-6, with D perhaps TRBD2 (5 bases). The CDR3 has 15 amino acids. V lost 4 bases and J 1 base, leaving 11 bases between the germline ends. CDR1 is SGHDT and CDR2 is YYEEEE in the germline V gene. CDR3 sequence (DNA): TGTGCCAGCAGCAGAAGGGCGGGGAACACCGGGGAGCTGTTTTTT. This encodes CASSRRAGNTGELFF.

The rearrangement links TRBV19 to TRBJ2-3, with TRBD2 matching over 8 bases. Germline loops: CDR1 LNHDA, CDR2 SQIVND (reference sequence). This CDR3 is 15 amino acids long. V shed 6 bases, J shed 0 bases, and the junction held 5 bases outside the gene matches. The CDR3 nucleotides are TGTGCCAGTAGCCTGAGCGGGAGTAGCACAGATACGCAGTATTTT. Protein sequence: CASSLSGSSTDTQYF.

The chain combines TRBV7-3 with TRBJ2-1, with 9 nucleotides matching TRBD1. J lost 8 bases, V lost 3 bases, and 8 bases had no gene match. The CDR3 runs 15 residues. The germline CDR1 and CDR2 sequences are SGHTA and FQGTGA. In DNA form, the CDR3 reads TGTGCCAGCAGCTTGGTTGGGACAGGGTTGGATGAGCAGTTCTTC. The encoded protein is CASSLVGTGLDEQFF.

J is TRBJ1-2 and V is TRBV6-5; maybe TRBD1 (5 bases). The CDR3 has 13 residues. Trimming took off 5 bases at V and 4 bases at J, with 11 bases between the two ends. In germline, CDR1 is MNHEY, CDR2 SVGAGI. The CDR3 reads CASSLGGFYGYTF. CDR3 nucleotide sequence: TGTGCCAGCAGTCTCGGGGGATTCTATGGCTACACCTTC.

V gene TRBV27 combines with J gene TRBJ2-1, with TRBD2 matching over 16 bases. Germline V gives CDR1 MNHEY, CDR2 SMNVEV (reference sequence). After removal of 5 bases from V and 2 bases from J, the junction contained 6 bases not matched to a gene. CDR3 size: 18 residues. The CDR3 loop reads CASSLGLAGGPTYNEQFF. The CDR3 region has the DNA TGTGCCAGCAGTCTGGGACTAGCGGGAGGGCCGACCTACAATGAGCAGTTCTTC.

The J gene is TRBJ2-4, the V gene TRBV12-3 or TRBV12-4; D gene ambiguous. V lost 4 bases to trimming and J lost 8 bases, with 6 bases between them. The CDR3 totals 11 residues. CDR3 bases: TGTGCCAGCAGTTCCCCGGACATTCAGTACTTC. It codes for CASSSPDIQYF.

The chain is built from TRBV9 and TRBJ2-7; 12 bases agree with TRBD2. The CDR3 extends over 15 amino acids. Per germline, CDR1 SGDLS and CDR2 YYNGEE. The ends lost 2 bases at V and 4 bases at J; junction bases unmatched: 4. The CDR3 protein is CASSVDTSGRYEQYF. The CDR3 DNA reads as TGTGCCAGCAGCGTCGATACTAGCGGGAGGTACGAGCAGTACTTC.

The CDR3 sequence: CASSEVGRNTEAFF. CDR3 DNA: TGTGCCAGCAGCGAGGTGGGGAGGAACACTGAAGCTTTCTTT. The chain combines TRBV25-1 with TRBJ1-1; no reliable D call. CDR3 length: 14 amino acids. The germline V gene encodes CDR1 MGHDK and CDR2 SYGVNS. The V and J ends lost 6 bases and 1 base respectively, with 12 bases between them. Full variable domain (rest looked up from reference TRBV25-1 and TRBJ1-1): EADIYQTPRYLVIGTGKKITLECSQTMGHDKMYWYQQDPGMELHLIHYSYGVNSTEKGDLSSESTVSRIRTEHFPLTLESARPSHTSQYLCASSEVGRNTEAFFGQGTRLTVV.

The genes are TRBV7-9 and TRBJ2-1; a possible D gene is TRBD2 (6 bases). Germline CDR1 SEHNR, CDR2 FQNEAQ (reference sequence). The ends were cut back, 5 bases at V and 4 bases at J, with 18 bases in the middle. This CDR3 is 16 amino acids long. CDR3 residues: CASSRHRQRAYNEQFF. The CDR3 nucleotides are TGTGCCAGCAGCCGCCACCGCCAGCGGGCTTACAATGAGCAGTTCTTC.

The chain uses TRBV7-8 and TRBJ1-1; no firm D call. Germline CDR1 SGHVS, CDR2 FQNEAQ. The ends were cut back, 2 bases at V and 0 bases at J, with 4 bases in the middle. The CDR3 is 13 residues long. The CDR3 DNA follows: TGTGCCAGCAGCTTACCCATGAACACTGAAGCTTTCTTT. This gives the protein CASSLPMNTEAFF.

The CDR3 DNA sequence: TGCGCCAGCAGCTCGGCTCCGGGACTAGCGGGAATCAGGGACAATGAGCAGTTCTTC. Its translation: CASSSAPGLAGIRDNEQFF. V and J are TRBV5-1 and TRBJ2-1, with 13 nucleotides matching TRBD2. The V and J ends lost 3 bases and 5 bases, in that order; junction bases with no gene match: 14. CDR3 length equals 19 residues. The V gene's germline CDR1 is SGHRS and CDR2 YFSETQ.

This clone occurred a few times. V is TRBV5-1 and J is TRBJ1-3; D call uncertain. The V gene's germline CDR1 is SGHRS and CDR2 YFSETQ. This CDR3 comprises 15 residues. V was shortened by 4 bases and J by 4 bases, with 15 bases between the two germline ends. The CDR3 coding sequence is TGCGCCAGCAGCCCGGAAGGAGCGGGGGGAAACACCATATATTTT. Translating gives CASSPEGAGGNTIYF.